These 8 T cell receptor beta chains came from one sample sequenced in a study of blood T cell repertoires in COVID-19. The assay was immunoSEQ multiplex PCR, and TCRdb's table has in-frame clones only and misses some. The sample lists 45,000 to 50,000 clones; about 85% were seen once. Sequencing was carried out using peripheral blood. These TCRs come from a woman aged 55-70 years with acute or convalescent COVID-19.

The chain couples TRBV30 to TRBJ2-3, with D possibly matching TRBD2 (6 bases). The CDR3 totals 13 residues. CDR1 GTSNPN and CDR2 SVGIG come from the germline V gene (reference sequence). V lost 3 bases, J lost 6 bases, and 13 bases lay in between. The CDR3: CAWRRRGTDTQYF. The CDR3 DNA is TGTGCCTGGAGGCGGAGGGGTACGGATACGCAGTATTTT.

The rearrangement uses TRBV19 and TRBJ2-2; TRBD2 might be the D (5 bases). CDR3 length: 14 residues. Germline V gives CDR1 LNHDA, CDR2 SQIVND (reference sequence). Trimming removed 7 bases from V and 2 bases from J, with 11 bases in between. In DNA form, the CDR3 reads TGTGCCAGTATTGACTACATAAACACCGGGGAGCTGTTTTTT. Protein sequence: CASIDYINTGELFF.

The rearrangement joins TRBV3-1 (or the pseudogene TRBV3-2) to TRBJ2-1; 13 bases agree with TRBD2. CDR1 is LGHDT, CDR2 YNNKEL, per germline (reference sequence). The J segment lost 8 bases and the V segment lost 0 bases, leaving 10 bases of the junction unmatched. The CDR3 length is 18 residues. CDR3 loop: CASSQELFELAGGYEQFF. CDR3 nucleotide sequence: TGTGCCAGCAGCCAAGAATTATTCGAACTAGCGGGGGGGTATGAGCAGTTCTTC.

The J gene is TRBJ2-1, the V gene TRBV7-3, with TRBD2 matching over 14 bases. CDR3 length: 16 amino acids. The V segment lost 4 bases and the J segment 7 bases; nucleotides outside the gene matches: 6. Germline V CDR1 and CDR2: SGHTA, FQGTGA. The CDR3 DNA reads as TGTGCCAGCAGCTCGACTAGCGGGGGGGCCCGGAATGAGCAGTTCTTC. This encodes CASSSTSGGARNEQFF.

The rearrangement joins TRBV7-2 to TRBJ1-2, with D perhaps TRBD1 (5 bases). Trimming pared 2 bases from V and 7 bases from J, leaving 11 bases between. The CDR3 has 13 amino acids. Germline assignment: CDR1 SGHTA and CDR2 FQGNSA. CDR3 bases: TGTGCCAGCAGCTTAAAAGGGGCCGGTGGCTACACCTTC. Translating it yields CASSLKGAGGYTF.

This clone was counted only a few times. The chain employs TRBV10-3 and TRBJ1-2; D perhaps matches TRBD1 (5 bases). The V end lost 2 bases, the J end lost 8 bases, and 18 bases lay between the germline ends. Germline CDR1 ENHRY, CDR2 SYGVKD. CDR3 length: 15 amino acids. DNA for the CDR3: TGTGCCATCAGTGAGAGTATACACAGGAAGGACGGCTACACCTTC. Its translation is CAISESIHRKDGYTF.

The chain joins TRBV3-1 (or the pseudogene TRBV3-2) to TRBJ2-1; maybe TRBD2 (6 bases). Trimming pared 0 bases from V and 9 bases from J, leaving 12 bases between. CDR3 length equals 14 residues. CDR1 LGHDT and CDR2 YNNKEL come from the germline V gene (reference sequence). CDR3 residues: CASSQDRSGGEQFF. Written as DNA, the CDR3 is TGTGCCAGCAGCCAAGATCGGTCCGGGGGTGAGCAGTTCTTC.

This rearrangement joins TRBV19 to TRBJ2-5; the D gene is possibly TRBD2 (6 bases). Germline V gene lookup returns CDR1 LNHDA and CDR2 SQIVND (reference sequence). The CDR3 consists of 13 residues. With 3 bases removed from V and 5 bases from J, the gap between germline ends came to 10 bases. This CDR3 is CASSMLRGETQYF. CDR3 DNA: TGTGCCAGTAGTATGTTACGGGGGGAGACCCAGTACTTC.